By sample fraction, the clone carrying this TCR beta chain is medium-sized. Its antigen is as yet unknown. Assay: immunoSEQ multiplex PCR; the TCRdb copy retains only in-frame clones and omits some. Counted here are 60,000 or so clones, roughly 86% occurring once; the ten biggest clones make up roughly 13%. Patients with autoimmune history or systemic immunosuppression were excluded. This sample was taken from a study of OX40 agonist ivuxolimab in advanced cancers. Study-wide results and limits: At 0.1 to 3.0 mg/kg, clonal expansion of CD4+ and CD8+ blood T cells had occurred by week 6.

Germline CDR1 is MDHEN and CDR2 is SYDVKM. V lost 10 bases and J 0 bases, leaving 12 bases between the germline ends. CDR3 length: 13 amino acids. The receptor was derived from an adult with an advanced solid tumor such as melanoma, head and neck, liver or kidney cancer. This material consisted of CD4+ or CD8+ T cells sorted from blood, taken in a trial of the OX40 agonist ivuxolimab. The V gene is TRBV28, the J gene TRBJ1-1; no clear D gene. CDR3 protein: CAISGVMNTEAFF. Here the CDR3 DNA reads TGTGCCATTTCCGGGGTCATGAACACTGAAGCTTTCTTT.